Listed below are T cell receptor beta chains from one sample, sequenced in a study of shared clonotypes between healthy human individuals. Assay used: immunoSEQ multiplex PCR; TCRdb lists only in-frame clones, some missing. The sample has 400,000 or so clones, roughly 96% seen once; the top ten hold about 0.32%. The sequencing input was memory CD8+ T cells sorted from blood. The receptors stem from a man aged 25-45 years in good health. Both conserved end residues are part of each CDR3. The D gene is left open where the match is weak. Rows may omit the clone size; those that give it use once, few, many or a size class.

v_call: TRBV19; d_call: TRBD1; clone_size: .; cdr3_aa: CASSMGDRLGEQYF
v_call: TRBV6-5; d_call: TRBD1; clone_size: .; cdr3_aa: CASISGQGRGAFF
v_call: TRBV5-1; d_call: .; clone_size: .; cdr3_aa: CASSLDRSYEQYF
v_call: TRBV4-1; d_call: .; clone_size: .; cdr3_aa: CASSQGLPLAKNIQYF
v_call: TRBV10-3; d_call: .; clone_size: .; cdr3_aa: CAISAAGQLIAGYTF
v_call: TRBV20-1; d_call: TRBD1; clone_size: .; cdr3_aa: CSAIGGETQYF
v_call: TRBV30; d_call: .; clone_size: few; cdr3_aa: CAWSDTNTEAFF
v_call: TRBV9; d_call: TRBD2; clone_size: .; cdr3_aa: CASSDPRDRGTSGASTDTQYF
v_call: TRBV6-5; d_call: .; clone_size: .; cdr3_aa: CASSYSVGEYEQYF
v_call: TRBV11-3; d_call: TRBD2; clone_size: .; cdr3_aa: CASRPGLAGRQETQYF
v_call: TRBV5-1; d_call: TRBD1; clone_size: .; cdr3_aa: CASSLSGTATEAFF
v_call: TRBV5-4; d_call: TRBD1; clone_size: once; cdr3_aa: CASSLADRVETQYF
v_call: TRBV5-1; d_call: .; clone_size: .; cdr3_aa: CASSLDQGSLGGNTIYF
v_call: TRBV6-5; d_call: TRBD2; clone_size: .; cdr3_aa: CASSLAGYSEQYF
v_call: TRBV28; d_call: .; clone_size: .; cdr3_aa: CASIPSKETQYF
v_call: TRBV9; d_call: .; clone_size: .; cdr3_aa: CASSVGRRPPFNEQFF
v_call: TRBV7-9; d_call: TRBD2; clone_size: .; cdr3_aa: CASSLKGTSNYEQYF
v_call: TRBV9; d_call: .; clone_size: .; cdr3_aa: CASSPRRGGRLRNEQFF
v_call: TRBV9; d_call: .; clone_size: once; cdr3_aa: CASSVAVSSYNEQFF
v_call: TRBV5-5; d_call: .; clone_size: .; cdr3_aa: CASSFLGTQETQYF
v_call: TRBV9; d_call: TRBD2; clone_size: .; cdr3_aa: CASSPGTSNKNIQYF
v_call: TRBV9; d_call: .; clone_size: .; cdr3_aa: CASSGLQGNTGELFF
v_call: TRBV28; d_call: TRBD2; clone_size: .; cdr3_aa: CASSLELAGLKNIQYF
v_call: TRBV6-1; d_call: TRBD1; clone_size: once; cdr3_aa: CASSERGPRSNQPQHF
v_call: TRBV9; d_call: TRBD2; clone_size: .; cdr3_aa: CASSVEPAGSSYEQYF
v_call: TRBV4-1; d_call: TRBD1; clone_size: .; cdr3_aa: CASSQAQGAYEQYF
v_call: TRBV6-5; d_call: .; clone_size: .; cdr3_aa: CASSYRVWETQYF
v_call: TRBV6-6; d_call: TRBD1; clone_size: .; cdr3_aa: CASSYSQTGNYGYTF
v_call: TRBV7-2; d_call: TRBD2; clone_size: .; cdr3_aa: CASSLGTSGRFYEQYF
v_call: TRBV5-1; d_call: .; clone_size: .; cdr3_aa: CASSLGNTDTQYF